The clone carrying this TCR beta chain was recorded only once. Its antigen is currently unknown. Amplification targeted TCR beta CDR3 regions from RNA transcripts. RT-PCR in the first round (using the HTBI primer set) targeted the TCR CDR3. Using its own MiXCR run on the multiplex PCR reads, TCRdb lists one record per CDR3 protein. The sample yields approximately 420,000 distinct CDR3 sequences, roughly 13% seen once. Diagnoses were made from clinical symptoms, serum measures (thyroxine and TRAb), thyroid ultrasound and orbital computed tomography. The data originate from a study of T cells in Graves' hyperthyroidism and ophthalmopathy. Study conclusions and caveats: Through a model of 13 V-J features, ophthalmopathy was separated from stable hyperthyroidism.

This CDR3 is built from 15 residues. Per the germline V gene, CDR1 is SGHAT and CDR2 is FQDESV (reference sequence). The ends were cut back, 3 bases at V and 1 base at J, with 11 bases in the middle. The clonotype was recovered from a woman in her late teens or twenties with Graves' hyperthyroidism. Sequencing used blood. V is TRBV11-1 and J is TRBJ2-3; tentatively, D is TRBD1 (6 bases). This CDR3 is CASSLGAERTDTQYF. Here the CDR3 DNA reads TGTGCCAGCAGCTTGGGGGCCGAGCGCACAGATACGCAGTATTTT.